This TCR beta chain was captured in a study of blood T cell repertoires in COVID-19. Original processing methods: Amplification of reference gene primers provided the estimated nucleated cell counts. The table came from immunoSEQ multiplex PCR; TCRdb's copy has only in-frame clones and leaves some out. The D gene and trimming were derived from the DNA, and the V and J assignments and clone size from that table. In the table there are almost 350,000 clones, roughly 90% of which are singletons. The germline gives CDR1 SEHNR, CDR2 FQNEAQ (reference sequence). The CDR3 runs 15 residues. V was trimmed by 4 bases and J by 9 bases, leaving 19 bases between them.

The specimen was PBMCs or T cells enriched from blood (not recorded which). The receptor comes from a woman aged 30 to 39 who had been exposed to COVID-19. The rearrangement uses TRBV7-9 and TRBJ1-5, with D unresolved. CDR3 DNA: TGTGCCAGCAGCTCCGGACTTGGCGGCCCACGGCCCCAGCATTTT. Protein sequence: CASSSGLGGPRPQHF.